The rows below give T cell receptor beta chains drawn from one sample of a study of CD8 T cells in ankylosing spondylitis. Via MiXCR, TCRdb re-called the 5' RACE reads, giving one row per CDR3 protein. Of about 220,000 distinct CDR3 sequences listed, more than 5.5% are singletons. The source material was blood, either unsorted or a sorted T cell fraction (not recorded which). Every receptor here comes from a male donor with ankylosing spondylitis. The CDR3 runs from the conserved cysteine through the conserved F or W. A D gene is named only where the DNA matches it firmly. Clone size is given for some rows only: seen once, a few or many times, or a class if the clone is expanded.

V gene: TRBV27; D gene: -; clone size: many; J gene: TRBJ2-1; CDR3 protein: CASSYDYQDAYNEQFF; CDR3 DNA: TGTGCCAGCAGCTATGACTACCAGGACGCCTACAATGAGCAGTTCTTC
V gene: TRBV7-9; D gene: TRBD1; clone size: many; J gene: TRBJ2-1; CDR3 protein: CASSKPGQGLQQQFF; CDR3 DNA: TGTGCCAGCAGCAAACCGGGACAGGGCCTACAGCAGCAGTTCTTC
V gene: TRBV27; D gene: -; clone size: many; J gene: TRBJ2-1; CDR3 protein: CASSLRFSYNEQFF; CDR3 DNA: TGTGCCAGCAGTTTAAGGTTTTCCTACAATGAGCAGTTCTTC
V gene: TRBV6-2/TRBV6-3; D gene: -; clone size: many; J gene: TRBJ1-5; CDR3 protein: CASSYPGLRYGQPQHF; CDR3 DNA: TGTGCCAGCAGTTACCCGGGACTGAGGTACGGCCAGCCCCAGCATTTT
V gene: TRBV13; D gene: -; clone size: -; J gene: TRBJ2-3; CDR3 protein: CASSLGWGLSPDTQYF; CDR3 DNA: TGTGCCAGCAGCTTAGGCTGGGGACTGTCCCCAGATACGCAGTATTTT
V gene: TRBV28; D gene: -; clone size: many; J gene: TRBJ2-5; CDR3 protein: CASSLEGLQETQYF; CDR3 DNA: TGTGCCAGCAGTTTAGAAGGACTCCAAGAGACCCAGTACTTC
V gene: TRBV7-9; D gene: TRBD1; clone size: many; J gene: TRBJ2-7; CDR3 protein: CASSLLTGVYYEQYF; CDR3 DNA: TGTGCCAGCAGCTTATTGACAGGGGTGTACTACGAGCAGTACTTC
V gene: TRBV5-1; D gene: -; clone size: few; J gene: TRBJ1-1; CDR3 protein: CASRGGVGSEAFF; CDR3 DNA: TGCGCCAGCAGAGGGGGGGTAGGGTCTGAAGCTTTCTTT
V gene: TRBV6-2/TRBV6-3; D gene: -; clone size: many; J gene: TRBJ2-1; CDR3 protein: CASTTGLYNEQFF; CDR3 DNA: TGTGCCAGCACAACGGGACTTTACAATGAGCAGTTCTTC
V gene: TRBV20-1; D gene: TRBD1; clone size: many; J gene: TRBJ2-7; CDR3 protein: CSAPGQGGYEQYF; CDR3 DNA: TGCAGTGCTCCGGGACAGGGTGGCTACGAGCAGTACTTC
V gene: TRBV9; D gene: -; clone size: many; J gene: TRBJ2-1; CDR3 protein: CASSEWRGGTGEGEQFF; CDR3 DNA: TGTGCCAGCAGCGAATGGCGGGGGGGGACAGGGGAGGGTGAGCAGTTCTTC
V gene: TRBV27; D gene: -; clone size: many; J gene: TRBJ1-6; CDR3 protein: CASSPIIASSVNSPLHF; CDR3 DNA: TGTGCCAGCAGCCCAATTATCGCTTCCTCCGTGAATTCACCCCTCCACTTT
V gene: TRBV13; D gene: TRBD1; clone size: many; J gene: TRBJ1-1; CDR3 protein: CASSTGGHTEAFF; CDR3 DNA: TGTGCCAGCAGCACAGGGGGCCACACTGAAGCTTTCTTT
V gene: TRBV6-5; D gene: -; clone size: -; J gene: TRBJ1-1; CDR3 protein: CASSYGWGADTEAFF; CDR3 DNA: TGTGCCAGCAGTTACGGGTGGGGCGCCGACACTGAAGCTTTCTTT
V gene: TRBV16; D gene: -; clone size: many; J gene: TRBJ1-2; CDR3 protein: CASSHGDGYTF; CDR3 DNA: TGTGCCAGCAGCCACGGTGATGGCTACACCTTC
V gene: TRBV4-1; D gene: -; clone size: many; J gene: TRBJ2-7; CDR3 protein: CASSHGLGAYEQYF; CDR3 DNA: TGCGCCAGCAGCCATGGACTGGGGGCCTACGAGCAGTACTTC
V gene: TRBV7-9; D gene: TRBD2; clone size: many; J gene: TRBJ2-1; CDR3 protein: CASSQTLAGGDNEQFF; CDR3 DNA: TGTGCCAGCAGCCAGACCCTAGCGGGGGGGGACAATGAGCAGTTCTTC
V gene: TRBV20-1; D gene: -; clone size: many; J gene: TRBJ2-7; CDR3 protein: CSAPEPGTEPYEQYF; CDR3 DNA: TGCAGTGCGCCCGAACCCGGGACCGAACCCTACGAGCAGTACTTC
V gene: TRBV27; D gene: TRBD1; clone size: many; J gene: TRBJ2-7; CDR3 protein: CASRLQGATYEQYF; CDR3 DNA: TGTGCCAGCAGATTACAGGGGGCCACGTACGAGCAGTACTTC
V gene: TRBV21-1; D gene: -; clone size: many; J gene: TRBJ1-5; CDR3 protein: CASSITGGGGNQPQHF; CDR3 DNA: TGTGCCAGCAGCATTACAGGGGGCGGGGGCAATCAGCCCCAGCATTTT
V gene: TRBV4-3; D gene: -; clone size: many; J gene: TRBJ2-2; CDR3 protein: CASRGGPNTGELFF; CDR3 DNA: TGCGCCAGCAGAGGGGGACCGAACACCGGGGAGCTGTTTTTT
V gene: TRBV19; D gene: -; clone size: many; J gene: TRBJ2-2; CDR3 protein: CASSTGRTGELFF; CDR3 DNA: TGTGCCAGTAGCACAGGGAGGACCGGGGAGCTGTTTTTT
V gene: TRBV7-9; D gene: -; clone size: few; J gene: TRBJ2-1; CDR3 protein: CASSLRGGSSYNEQFF; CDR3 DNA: TGTGCCAGCAGCCTCAGGGGGGGGAGCTCCTACAATGAGCAGTTCTTC
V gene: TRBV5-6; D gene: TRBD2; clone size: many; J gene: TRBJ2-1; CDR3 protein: CASSLGTSGKQFF; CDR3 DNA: TGTGCCAGCAGCTTGGGGACTAGCGGGAAACAGTTCTTC
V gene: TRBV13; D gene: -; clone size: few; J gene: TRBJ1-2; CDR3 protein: CASSSGRQFSANYGYTF; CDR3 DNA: TGTGCCAGCAGCTCGGGCCGACAGTTCTCAGCTAACTATGGCTACACCTTC
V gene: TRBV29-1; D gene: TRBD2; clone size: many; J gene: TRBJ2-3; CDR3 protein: CSVILAGVRTDTQYF; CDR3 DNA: TGCAGCGTAATACTAGCGGGAGTAAGAACAGATACGCAGTATTTT
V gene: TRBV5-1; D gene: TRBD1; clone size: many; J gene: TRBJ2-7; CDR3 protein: CASSGWTGVVYEQYF; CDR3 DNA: TGCGCCAGCAGCGGATGGACAGGGGTGGTCTACGAGCAGTACTTC
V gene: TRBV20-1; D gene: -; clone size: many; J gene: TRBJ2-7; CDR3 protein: CSARDQRTSYEQYF; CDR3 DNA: TGCAGTGCTAGAGATCAGCGGACGTCGTACGAGCAGTACTTC
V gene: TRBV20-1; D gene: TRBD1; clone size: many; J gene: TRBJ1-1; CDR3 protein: CSARRQGARGLNTEAFF; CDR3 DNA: TGCAGTGCTAGACGACAGGGGGCGCGGGGGTTGAACACTGAAGCTTTCTTT
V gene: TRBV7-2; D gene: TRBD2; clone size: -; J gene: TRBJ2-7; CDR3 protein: CASSRFTGGYTGYEQYF; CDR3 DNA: TGTGCCAGCAGCCGTTTCACGGGGGGGTATACGGGATACGAGCAGTACTTC
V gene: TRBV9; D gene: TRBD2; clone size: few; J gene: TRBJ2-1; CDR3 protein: CASSGGGGRGVYNEQFF; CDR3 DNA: TGTGCCAGCAGCGGGGGAGGCGGGAGGGGCGTCTACAATGAGCAGTTCTTC
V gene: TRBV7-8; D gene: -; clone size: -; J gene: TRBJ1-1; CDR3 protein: CASSLGHTTEAFF; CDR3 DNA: TGTGCCAGCAGCTTAGGACATACTACTGAAGCTTTCTTT
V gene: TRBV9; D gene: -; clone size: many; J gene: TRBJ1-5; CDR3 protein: CASAEGASSNQPQHF; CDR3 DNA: TGTGCCAGCGCCGAGGGTGCAAGTAGCAATCAGCCCCAGCATTTT
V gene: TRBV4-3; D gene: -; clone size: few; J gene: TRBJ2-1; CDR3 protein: CASSQVPGTPSEQFF; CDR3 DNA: TGCGCCAGCAGCCAAGTCCCAGGGACACCTAGTGAGCAGTTCTTC
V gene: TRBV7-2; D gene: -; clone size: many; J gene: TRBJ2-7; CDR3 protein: CASSSRDSSYEQYF; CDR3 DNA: TGTGCCAGCAGCTCCCGGGATAGCTCCTACGAGCAGTACTTC
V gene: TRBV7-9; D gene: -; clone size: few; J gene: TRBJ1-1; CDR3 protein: CASSPVELLTLTEAFF; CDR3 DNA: TGTGCCAGCAGCCCGGTGGAACTCTTGACCCTCACTGAAGCTTTCTTT
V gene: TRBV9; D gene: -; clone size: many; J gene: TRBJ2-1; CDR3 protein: CASSVAVRGGGYNEQFF; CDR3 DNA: TGTGCCAGCAGCGTCGCTGTCCGAGGGGGGGGATACAATGAGCAGTTCTTC
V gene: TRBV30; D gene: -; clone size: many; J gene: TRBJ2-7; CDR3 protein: CAWSVGNEQYF; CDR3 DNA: TGTGCCTGGAGTGTGGGCAACGAGCAGTACTTC
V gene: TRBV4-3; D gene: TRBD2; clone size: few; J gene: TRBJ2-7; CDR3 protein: CASSQGLAGWYEQYF; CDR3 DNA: TGCGCCAGCAGCCAAGGACTAGCGGGGTGGTACGAGCAGTACTTC
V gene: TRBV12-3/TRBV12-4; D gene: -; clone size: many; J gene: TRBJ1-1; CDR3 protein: CASAVTLRAFF; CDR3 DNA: TGTGCCAGCGCCGTCACCCTTCGCGCTTTCTTT
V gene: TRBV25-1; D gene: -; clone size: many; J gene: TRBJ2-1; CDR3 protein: CASSPGAGSSYNEQFF; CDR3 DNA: TGTGCCAGCAGTCCCGGGGCAGGGAGCTCCTACAATGAGCAGTTCTTC
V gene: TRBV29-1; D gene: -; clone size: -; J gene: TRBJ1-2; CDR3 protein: CSVEDPPRWDGYTF; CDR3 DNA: TGCAGCGTTGAAGACCCCCCCAGGTGGGATGGCTACACCTTC
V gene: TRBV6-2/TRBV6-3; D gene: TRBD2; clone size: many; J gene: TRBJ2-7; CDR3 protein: CASSFGLAVYF; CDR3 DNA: TGTGCCAGCAGTTTCGGACTAGCGGTGTACTTC
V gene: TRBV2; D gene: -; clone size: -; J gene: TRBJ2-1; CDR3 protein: CASSAGTSYNEQFF; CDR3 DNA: TGTGCCAGCAGTGCCGGGACATCCTACAATGAGCAGTTCTTC
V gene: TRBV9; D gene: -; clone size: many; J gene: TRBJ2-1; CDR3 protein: CASSVVDTEQFF; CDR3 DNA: TGTGCCAGCAGCGTAGTGGATACTGAGCAGTTCTTC
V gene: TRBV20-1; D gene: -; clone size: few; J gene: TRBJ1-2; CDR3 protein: CSARDGTDGAF; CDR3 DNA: TGCAGTGCTAGAGATGGCACCGACGGCGCCTTC
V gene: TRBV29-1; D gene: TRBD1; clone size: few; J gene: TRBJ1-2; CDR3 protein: CSARGQGANGYTF; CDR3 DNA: TGCAGCGCAAGGGGACAGGGGGCTAATGGCTACACCTTC
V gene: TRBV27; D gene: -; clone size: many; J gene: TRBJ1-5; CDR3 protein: CASSLSGARQPQHF; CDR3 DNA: TGTGCCAGCAGTTTATCAGGGGCAAGGCAGCCCCAGCATTTT
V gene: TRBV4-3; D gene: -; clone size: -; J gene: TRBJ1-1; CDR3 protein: CASSHTGYTEAFF; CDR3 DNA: TGCGCCAGCAGCCATACAGGGTACACTGAAGCTTTCTTT
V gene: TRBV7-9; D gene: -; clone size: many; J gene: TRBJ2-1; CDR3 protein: CASSLRSSSDNEQFF; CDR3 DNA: TGTGCCAGCAGCCTCAGATCCAGCTCGGACAATGAGCAGTTCTTC
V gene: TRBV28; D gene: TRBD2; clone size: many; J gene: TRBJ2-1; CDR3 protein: CASLTSGGYNEQFF; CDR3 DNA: TGTGCCAGCCTCACTAGCGGGGGCTACAATGAGCAGTTCTTC
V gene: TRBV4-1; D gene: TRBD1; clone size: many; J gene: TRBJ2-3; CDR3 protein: CASSQVLRTGSLGDTQYF; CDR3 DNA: TGCGCCAGCAGCCAAGTATTGAGGACAGGGTCCCTTGGAGATACGCAGTATTTT
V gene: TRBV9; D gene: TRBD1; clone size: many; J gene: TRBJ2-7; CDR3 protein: CASSPGQGTFYEQYF; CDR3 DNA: TGTGCCAGCAGCCCCGGACAGGGGACCTTCTACGAGCAGTACTTC